Each of the 4 T cell receptor beta chains below was sequenced from the same sample in a study of T cell clonality in common variable immunodeficiency. Broader study findings: In common variable immunodeficiency, TCR beta chains reportedly carried fewer deletions and N-nucleotide insertions.

What these receptors recognize is not known. Produced via immunoSEQ multiplex PCR; TCRdb's table is partial and in-frame only. The repertoire shows over 15,000 clones, none seen only once; the top ten take 14%. Material: peripheral blood mononuclear cells. These receptors all stem from a human donor with common variable immunodeficiency.

This clone was counted only a few times. The read terminates 3 residues ahead of where the CDR3 ends, so the germline J gene completes it. V usage is TRBV7-9 and J usage is TRBJ1-1; 9 bases match TRBD1. Germline V gene lookup returns CDR1 SEHNR and CDR2 FQNEAQ (reference sequence). The CDR3 extends over 12 amino acids. This CDR3 reads CASSGDRGRAFF. Incomplete CDR3 DNA: TGTGCCAGCAGCGGCGACAGGGGGAGG.

About this clone itself: The read terminates 3 residues ahead of where the CDR3 ends, so the germline J gene completes it. The chain links TRBV14 to TRBJ2-5; D unclear. The CDR3 spans 15 residues. The germline gives CDR1 SGHDN, CDR2 FVKESK. Trimming took 5 bases from V and 5 from J, leaving 18 bases between them. The CDR3 reads CASSTLLGPVETQYF. Partial CDR3 DNA: TGTGCCAGCAGCACCCTCTTAGGGCCCGTGGAGACC.

With regard to this clone: The missing CDR3 end, 3 residues past where the read stops, is filled in from the germline J gene. V usage is TRBV18 and J usage is TRBJ1-5; 7 positions agree with TRBD1. The CDR3 totals 15 residues. The germline CDR1 and CDR2 sequences are KGHSH and LQKENI. After removal of 5 bases from V and 6 bases from J, the junction contained 10 bases not matched to a gene. The DNA read from the CDR3 is TGTGCCAGCTCAGGAGACAGGGTGGCCGGTCAGCCC. Translation: CASSGDRVAGQP. The whole CDR3 protein reads CASSGDRVAGQPQHF.

This clone has only a few counts. CDR3 sequence: CSAKTSLRETQYF. CDR3 bases read: TGCAGTGCGAAGACTAGCCTCCGGGAGACC. The chain is built from TRBV20-1 and TRBJ2-5; 7 bases agree with TRBD2. The read ends 3 residues before the CDR3 terminus; that terminus is restored from the germline J gene. V was clipped by 6 bases and J by 5 bases; unmatched bases: 9. Germline CDR1 DFQATT, CDR2 SNEGSKA (reference sequence). CDR3 length: 13 residues.